This TCR beta chain stems from a study of control samples from healthy donors and cancer patients. Clones were read by immunoSEQ multiplex PCR, and TCRdb kept only the in-frame ones, dropping some. In the table there are about 96,000 clones, just over 90% of which are singletons. Germline V lookup: CDR1 MNHEY, CDR2 SVGEGT. This CDR3 is 19 amino acids long. Trimming removed 0 bases at V and 5 bases at J, with 22 bases between. Sequences were obtained from blood. The V and J genes are TRBV6-2 or TRBV6-3 and TRBJ2-2; TRBD2 might be the D (7 bases). The sequence was collected from a man aged 18 to 35 in good health. CDR3 in DNA: TGTGCCAGCAGTTACTCGAGTAGGGGGGGTCCCGTAGGGACCGGGGAGCTGTTTTTT. It encodes CASSYSSRGGPVGTGELFF.